These T cell receptor beta chains were read from a single sample in a study of blood T cell repertoires in COVID-19. Profiling relied on immunoSEQ multiplex PCR, and the TCRdb table lists in-frame clones only, not all of them. The profile covers approximately 190,000 clones, with less than 85% appearing a single time and approximately 4.7% taken by the ten largest. The sequencing input was PBMCs or T cells enriched from blood (not recorded which). The source of these receptors is a woman aged 60-75 years with acute COVID-19. Each CDR3 is given with its conserved first and last residue. The D gene is left open where the match is weak. Not all rows give a size; the values are once, few, many and, for expanded clones, a class.

j_call: TRBJ2-5
clone_size: .
v_call: TRBV7-6
d_call: TRBD2
cdr3_aa: CASRLRVLAALKETQYF
cdr3_nt: TGTGCCAGCAGGCTTAGAGTACTAGCGGCCCTTAAGGAGACCCAGTACTTC

j_call: TRBJ1-6
clone_size: few
v_call: TRBV7-9
d_call: TRBD1
cdr3_aa: CASSHGQGGLPLHF
cdr3_nt: TGTGCCAGCAGCCACGGACAGGGGGGACTACCCCTCCACTTT

j_call: TRBJ2-3
clone_size: .
v_call: TRBV7-2
d_call: TRBD2
cdr3_aa: CASSLAPDSSGGSTDTQYF
cdr3_nt: TGTGCCAGCAGCTTAGCTCCGGACTCTAGCGGGGGGAGCACAGATACGCAGTATTTT

j_call: TRBJ2-2
clone_size: .
v_call: TRBV5-4
d_call: .
cdr3_aa: CASRAGKNSNTGELFF
cdr3_nt: TGTGCCAGCAGGGCAGGGAAGAACTCGAACACCGGGGAGCTGTTTTTT

j_call: TRBJ2-1
clone_size: .
v_call: TRBV18
d_call: TRBD2
cdr3_aa: CASSPQPLLAGANEQFF
cdr3_nt: TGTGCCAGCTCACCCCAGCCTCTACTAGCGGGAGCTAATGAGCAGTTCTTC

j_call: TRBJ2-5
clone_size: .
v_call: TRBV18
d_call: .
cdr3_aa: CASSPKSQAGQETQYF
cdr3_nt: TGTGCCAGCTCACCAAAGTCGCAGGCCGGCCAAGAGACCCAGTACTTC

j_call: TRBJ2-1
clone_size: .
v_call: TRBV19
d_call: .
cdr3_aa: CASSIYNEQFF
cdr3_nt: TGTGCCAGTTCTATATACAATGAGCAGTTCTTC

j_call: TRBJ2-3
clone_size: .
v_call: TRBV30
d_call: .
cdr3_aa: CAWSVLRVGTDTQYF
cdr3_nt: TGTGCCTGGAGTGTACTTAGAGTAGGCACAGATACGCAGTATTTT

j_call: TRBJ1-2
clone_size: .
v_call: TRBV7-2
d_call: TRBD1
cdr3_aa: CASSHTGQGYGYTF
cdr3_nt: TGTGCCAGCAGCCACACGGGACAGGGCTATGGCTACACCTTC

j_call: TRBJ2-5
clone_size: once
v_call: TRBV5-1
d_call: .
cdr3_aa: CASSLGSQGETQYF
cdr3_nt: TGCGCCAGCAGCTTGGGGTCTCAGGGAGAGACCCAGTACTTC

j_call: TRBJ2-3
clone_size: .
v_call: TRBV7-8
d_call: TRBD1
cdr3_aa: CASSTPGQGTDTQYF
cdr3_nt: TGTGCCAGCAGCACTCCGGGACAGGGAACAGATACGCAGTATTTT

j_call: TRBJ1-3
clone_size: once
v_call: TRBV7-9
d_call: .
cdr3_aa: CASSGAGRVSGNTIYF
cdr3_nt: TGTGCCAGCAGCGGTGCGGGACGGGTCTCTGGAAACACCATATATTTT

j_call: TRBJ1-1
clone_size: .
v_call: TRBV19
d_call: .
cdr3_aa: CASRPGVHTEAFF
cdr3_nt: TGTGCCAGTCGGCCGGGGGTTCACACTGAAGCTTTCTTT

j_call: TRBJ1-2
clone_size: .
v_call: TRBV18
d_call: TRBD1
cdr3_aa: CASSRQGGGYTF
cdr3_nt: TGTGCCAGCTCACGACAGGGTGGAGGCTACACCTTC

j_call: TRBJ2-3
clone_size: .
v_call: TRBV5-8
d_call: TRBD2
cdr3_aa: CASSAPGLSTDTQYF
cdr3_nt: TGTGCCAGCAGCGCCCCGGGACTATCCACAGATACGCAGTATTTT

j_call: TRBJ2-1
clone_size: few
v_call: TRBV5-1
d_call: .
cdr3_aa: CASITTPLGHTNEQFF
cdr3_nt: TGCGCCAGCATCACCACCCCCCTGGGCCACACGAATGAGCAGTTCTTC

j_call: TRBJ2-5
clone_size: .
v_call: TRBV6-5
d_call: TRBD1
cdr3_aa: CASRGTGWLETQYF
cdr3_nt: TGTGCCAGCAGAGGGACAGGGTGGTTAGAGACCCAGTACTTC

j_call: TRBJ1-2
clone_size: .
v_call: TRBV3-1/TRBV3-2
d_call: .
cdr3_aa: CASSQALRGGAEGYTF
cdr3_nt: TGTGCCAGCAGCCAAGCCCTTCGAGGGGGGGCGGAAGGCTACACCTTC

j_call: TRBJ2-7
clone_size: .
v_call: TRBV3-1/TRBV3-2
d_call: .
cdr3_aa: CASSQEEYRGLVF
cdr3_nt: TGTGCCAGCAGCCAAGAAGAGTACAGGGGACTGGTCTTC

j_call: TRBJ2-1
clone_size: .
v_call: TRBV6-1
d_call: .
cdr3_aa: CASSEFGPRGDEQFF
cdr3_nt: TGTGCCAGCAGTGAATTCGGTCCCAGGGGCGATGAGCAGTTCTTC

j_call: TRBJ2-1
clone_size: .
v_call: TRBV7-2
d_call: TRBD1
cdr3_aa: CASSRDSNNEQFF
cdr3_nt: TGTGCCAGCAGCCGGGACAGTAATAATGAGCAGTTCTTC

j_call: TRBJ2-2
clone_size: .
v_call: TRBV9
d_call: .
cdr3_aa: CASSGTTTGELFF
cdr3_nt: TGTGCCAGCAGCGGGACAACGACCGGGGAGCTGTTTTTT

j_call: TRBJ2-5
clone_size: .
v_call: TRBV19
d_call: .
cdr3_aa: CASSIRETQYF
cdr3_nt: TGTGCCAGTAGTATTCGAGAGACCCAGTACTTC

j_call: TRBJ2-1
clone_size: .
v_call: TRBV28
d_call: .
cdr3_aa: CASSTTRSSYNEQFF
cdr3_nt: TGTGCCAGCAGTACTACTAGGAGCTCCTACAATGAGCAGTTCTTC

j_call: TRBJ2-3
clone_size: .
v_call: TRBV9
d_call: TRBD2
cdr3_aa: CASSVVGTRTDTQYF
cdr3_nt: TGTGCCAGCAGCGTAGTTGGGACTAGGACAGATACGCAGTATTTT

j_call: TRBJ1-5
clone_size: .
v_call: TRBV30
d_call: .
cdr3_aa: CAWTPLGGNQPQHF
cdr3_nt: TGTGCCTGGACCCCTCTGGGGGGGAATCAGCCCCAGCATTTT

j_call: TRBJ2-3
clone_size: .
v_call: TRBV7-9
d_call: .
cdr3_aa: CASSLGGGNTDTQYF
cdr3_nt: TGTGCCAGCAGCTTAGGAGGCGGAAACACAGATACGCAGTATTTT

j_call: TRBJ1-4
clone_size: .
v_call: TRBV28
d_call: .
cdr3_aa: CASSIRVGEKLFF
cdr3_nt: TGTGCCAGCAGTATCAGGGTCGGGGAAAAACTGTTTTTT

j_call: TRBJ2-5
clone_size: .
v_call: TRBV7-9
d_call: TRBD1
cdr3_aa: CARSGTEERETQYF
cdr3_nt: TGTGCCCGGTCCGGGACAGAAGAGAGGGAGACCCAGTACTTC

j_call: TRBJ1-2
clone_size: .
v_call: TRBV19
d_call: TRBD1
cdr3_aa: CASSIDFGTGWRYTF
cdr3_nt: TGTGCCAGTAGTATAGATTTCGGGACAGGATGGCGCTACACCTTC

j_call: TRBJ1-1
clone_size: .
v_call: TRBV10-3
d_call: .
cdr3_aa: CAIRNLNLNTEAFF
cdr3_nt: TGTGCCATCAGGAACTTAAACCTGAACACTGAAGCTTTCTTT

j_call: TRBJ2-1
clone_size: once
v_call: TRBV7-2
d_call: TRBD2
cdr3_aa: CASSLYETSGRGEQFF
cdr3_nt: TGTGCCAGCAGCTTATATGAGACTAGCGGGAGGGGTGAGCAGTTCTTC

j_call: TRBJ1-1
clone_size: .
v_call: TRBV4-3
d_call: .
cdr3_aa: CASSHSRGTEAFF
cdr3_nt: TGCGCCAGCAGCCACTCAAGGGGTACTGAAGCTTTCTTT

j_call: TRBJ1-2
clone_size: .
v_call: TRBV30
d_call: .
cdr3_aa: CAWGLIRRGAEGYTF
cdr3_nt: TGTGCCTGGGGCCTCATCCGTAGGGGCGCGGAGGGCTACACCTTC

j_call: TRBJ2-1
clone_size: .
v_call: TRBV5-5
d_call: TRBD2
cdr3_aa: CASSLDGLAGNEQFF
cdr3_nt: TGTGCCAGCAGCTTGGACGGACTAGCCGGCAATGAGCAGTTCTTC

j_call: TRBJ1-4
clone_size: once
v_call: TRBV19
d_call: TRBD1
cdr3_aa: CASSTPGGASEKLFF
cdr3_nt: TGTGCCAGTAGTACACCAGGGGGCGCGAGTGAAAAACTGTTTTTT

j_call: TRBJ1-5
clone_size: .
v_call: TRBV28
d_call: .
cdr3_aa: CASRLTDQPQHF
cdr3_nt: TGTGCCAGCAGGTTGACAGATCAGCCCCAGCATTTT

j_call: TRBJ1-6
clone_size: .
v_call: TRBV3-1/TRBV3-2
d_call: .
cdr3_aa: CASSQEVGSLHF
cdr3_nt: TGTGCCAGCAGCCAGGAGGTTGGGTCCCTCCACTTT

j_call: TRBJ1-5
clone_size: .
v_call: TRBV3-1/TRBV3-2
d_call: TRBD1
cdr3_aa: CASTHRTGAKDSNQPQHF
cdr3_nt: TGTGCCAGCACCCACCGGACAGGGGCAAAGGATAGCAATCAGCCCCAGCATTTT

j_call: TRBJ1-2
clone_size: .
v_call: TRBV7-9
d_call: .
cdr3_aa: CASSSGHAGYTF
cdr3_nt: TGTGCCAGCAGCTCCGGACATGCCGGCTACACCTTC

j_call: TRBJ1-4
clone_size: once
v_call: TRBV19
d_call: .
cdr3_aa: CASMERSGIGEKLFF
cdr3_nt: TGTGCCAGTATGGAACGTTCGGGGATAGGGGAAAAACTGTTTTTT

j_call: TRBJ1-4
clone_size: .
v_call: TRBV6-5
d_call: .
cdr3_aa: CASGRGSATNEKLFF
cdr3_nt: TGTGCCAGCGGCCGAGGATCCGCAACTAATGAAAAACTGTTTTTT